Listed below are T cell receptor beta chains from one sample, sequenced in a study of T cells after yellow fever vaccination. TCRdb redid the calling of the 5' RACE reads with MiXCR, one entry per CDR3 protein. The sample has approximately 300,000 distinct CDR3 sequences; 8.7% are singletons. Here the sequenced sample was PBMCs, taken on the day of the first yellow fever vaccination. The receptors were gathered from a man younger than 35 who received the YFV17D yellow fever vaccine. CDR3s include the opening cysteine and the closing phenylalanine or tryptophan. A D gene is named only where the DNA matches it firmly. Expanded clones get a size class; other rows say once, few or many, or leave the size out.

TRBJ1-6	TRBV14	-	-	TGTGCCAGCAGCCATCCGGGGAATTCACCCCTCCACTTT	CASSHPGNSPLHF
TRBJ2-1	TRBV5-1	-	-	TGCGCCAGCAGCTTGGTCCCCTTGAGCTCCTACAATGAGCAGTTCTTC	CASSLVPLSSYNEQFF
TRBJ2-2	TRBV6-2/TRBV6-3	-	TRBD1	TGTGCCAGCAGCCAAAGGGGGCCCGACACCGGGGAGCTGTTTTTT	CASSQRGPDTGELFF
TRBJ2-1	TRBV4-2	-	TRBD2	TGTGCCAGCAGCCAATCTAGCGGGGGGCCGGGGGAGCAGTTCTTC	CASSQSSGGPGEQFF
TRBJ2-1	TRBV5-6	few	TRBD2	TGTGCCAGCAGCTACACTAGCGGGGGGGCCGGTGAGCAGTTCTTC	CASSYTSGGAGEQFF
TRBJ2-1	TRBV29-1	many	-	TGCAGCGTTGATATGAGGTCCCGGAGCTCCTACAATGAGCAGTTCTTC	CSVDMRSRSSYNEQFF
TRBJ2-5	TRBV11-2	-	TRBD2	TGTGCCAGCGGATCTAGCGGGGACGGGGAGACCCAGTACTTC	CASGSSGDGETQYF
TRBJ2-1	TRBV4-3	many	-	TGCGCCAGCAGCCAAGGTATTTACAATGAGCAGTTCTTC	CASSQGIYNEQFF
TRBJ2-2	TRBV6-2/TRBV6-3	few	-	TGTGCCAGCAGCCACCACACACTATCCGCCGGGGAGCTGTTTTTT	CASSHHTLSAGELFF
TRBJ2-4	TRBV6-2/TRBV6-3	few	-	TGTGCCAGCTCGGACAGTAAAAACATTCAGTACTTC	CASSDSKNIQYF
TRBJ2-7	TRBV4-1	-	TRBD2	TGCGCCAGCAGCTCTAGCGGGGGGATCTACGAGCAGTACTTC	CASSSSGGIYEQYF
TRBJ1-2	TRBV7-9	few	TRBD1	TGTGCCAGCATCCGACAGGGACATGGCTACACCTTC	CASIRQGHGYTF
TRBJ2-2	TRBV29-1	-	-	TGCAGCGTTGAAGAAGGGAACACCGGGGAGCTGTTTTTT	CSVEEGNTGELFF
TRBJ1-5	TRBV28	few	-	TGTGCCAGCAGTTTATTAGGGGAACAGATTGAAAATCAGCCCCAGCATTTT	CASSLLGEQIENQPQHF
TRBJ1-3	TRBV5-1	few	-	TGCGCCAGCGCCGGAGACACCATTGTTGGAAACACCATATATTTT	CASAGDTIVGNTIYF
TRBJ2-2	TRBV3-1	many	-	TGTGCCAGCAGCCTCGAACGCCGGGGCACCGGGGAGCTGTTTTTT	CASSLERRGTGELFF
TRBJ1-6	TRBV12-3/TRBV12-4	-	-	TGTGCCAGCAGTTTAATCCACAGGCCGGATTATAATTCACCCCTCCACTTT	CASSLIHRPDYNSPLHF
TRBJ2-5	TRBV18	-	TRBD2	TGTGCCAGCTCACCACGGACTAGCGGGGGTACGGGAGAGACCCAGTACTTC	CASSPRTSGGTGETQYF
TRBJ2-5	TRBV7-2	-	-	TGTGCCAGCAGCTTAGTCGGTGGGGTCCATGGGACCCAGTACTTC	CASSLVGGVHGTQYF
TRBJ2-1	TRBV7-2	many	-	TGTGCCAGCAGCTTCTCTCCCGGGACCTCTTACAATGAGCAGTTCTTC	CASSFSPGTSYNEQFF
TRBJ2-2	TRBV2	few	-	TGTGCCAGCAGGGCTATAGCTCGCGGGGAGCTGTTTTTT	CASRAIARGELFF
TRBJ1-2	TRBV7-2	-	-	TGTGCCAGCAGCTTAAGGCCCCTTGGCTACACCTTC	CASSLRPLGYTF
TRBJ2-3	TRBV18	few	-	TGTGCCAGCTCACCAAACAGCCGCACAGATACGCAGTATTTT	CASSPNSRTDTQYF
TRBJ1-3	TRBV11-2	-	-	TGTGCCAGCAGCTCCCTACAGGGCTACTCTGGAAACACCATATATTTT	CASSSLQGYSGNTIYF
TRBJ2-3	TRBV30	-	TRBD2	TGTGCCTGGAGACAAAAAGCACCGGGACTAGCGGGGAGCCCGTGGACAGATACGCAGTATTTT	CAWRQKAPGLAGSPWTDTQYF
TRBJ2-5	TRBV4-2	-	TRBD1	TGTGCCAGCAGCCAACCTGGACAGGCAGAAGAGACCCAGTACTTC	CASSQPGQAEETQYF
TRBJ2-1	TRBV5-1	-	-	TGCGCCAGCAGCTCCTCGGGGGTCGCCCACAATGAGCAGTTCTTC	CASSSSGVAHNEQFF